The text below deals with one T cell receptor beta chain. This clonotype is identified as medium-sized (0.01 to 0.1%). Its antigen is currently not known. The junction and the germline gene differ at one end; a read error may be behind it. Including cysteine and phenylalanine, the CDR3 has 17 amino acids. Only CDR3 DNA remains: 51 bases, in frame from the first base. Reading the germline V gene gives CDR1 SGDLS and CDR2 YYNGEE. The data derive from a study of liver allograft versus peripheral blood T cells (dated by TCRdb to about 2020). About the full investigation: The study compared T cell receptor repertoires found within transplanted livers against repertoires in the peripheral blood of liver transplant recipients.

Broad study findings and their caveats: T cell receptor repertoires inside liver allografts were reported to differ from those detected in peripheral blood.

Data came from an Illumina MiSeq. TCRdb trimmed public reads at Q25 via fastp, called clones via MiXCR and kept in-frame beta chains. CDR3 protein duplicates are merged, each entry listing the most common genes and DNA. Present in this sample are approximately 10,000 distinct CDR3 sequences, about 20% of which were seen just once. The top ten hold 1.7% of the sample. The rearrangement joined TRBV9 to TRBJ1-2; D gene: possibly TRBD1, on 5 matching bases. This TCR derives from a human patient who had a liver transplant. Because of the transplant, the T cells may be the graft donor's rather than the patient's own. For the CDR3, the sequence is CASSVSGAGSPLYDYTF. The base sequence is TGTGCCAGCAGCGTATCTGGGGCAGGTTCACCCTTGTATGACTACACCTTC.